This TCR beta chain derives from a study of blood T cell repertoires in COVID-19. Study-wide context: Samples taken during acute and convalescent COVID-19 were collected in the United States, Italy and Spain.

Sequenced by immunoSEQ multiplex PCR; TCRdb stores in-frame clones only, minus some. The sample shows 150,000 to 200,000 clones, around 82% of them seen only once. This clone was seen once. With 0 bases clipped from V and 8 bases from J, the junction kept 9 bases outside the gene matches. Germline V gives CDR1 GTSNPN, CDR2 SVGIG (reference sequence). The CDR3 has 14 residues. Sequencing input: peripheral blood. The rearrangement joins TRBV30 to TRBJ1-2; TRBD1 matches at 7 bases. The receptor was isolated from a human donor with acute or convalescent COVID-19. The donor label of this sample is uncertain. The CDR3 bases are TGTGCCTGGAGTGTACTGAAGGGGGCAAGAGGCTACACCTTC. This gives the protein CAWSVLKGARGYTF. Filled out from reference TRBV30 and TRBJ1-2, the complete variable domain reads SQTIHQWPATLVQPVGSPLSLECTVEGTSNPNLYWYRQAAGRGLQLLFYSVGIGQISSEVPQNLSASRPQDRQFILSSKKLLLSDSGFYLCAWSVLKGARGYTFGSGTRLTVV.